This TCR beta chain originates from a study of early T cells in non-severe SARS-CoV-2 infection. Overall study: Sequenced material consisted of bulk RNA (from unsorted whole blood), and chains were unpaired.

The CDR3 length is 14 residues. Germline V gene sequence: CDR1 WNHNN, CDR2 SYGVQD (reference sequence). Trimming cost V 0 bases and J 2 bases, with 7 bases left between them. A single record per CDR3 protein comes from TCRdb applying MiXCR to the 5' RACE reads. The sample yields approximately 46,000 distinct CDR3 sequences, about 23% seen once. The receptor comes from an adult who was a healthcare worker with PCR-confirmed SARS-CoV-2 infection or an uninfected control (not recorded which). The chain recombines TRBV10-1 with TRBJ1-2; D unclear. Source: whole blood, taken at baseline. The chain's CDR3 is CASSESRPNYGYTF. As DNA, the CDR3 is TGCGCCAGCAGTGAGTCCCGACCCAACTATGGCTACACCTTC.